This is a list of T cell receptor beta chains from one sample in a study of blood T cell repertoires in COVID-19. Here immunoSEQ multiplex PCR was the method, and the copy in TCRdb shows in-frame clones only, minus some. Of 75,000 to 100,000 clones in the sample, 75% to 90% were seen once. Sequenced: peripheral blood. All receptors derive from a man older than 75 with acute or convalescent COVID-19. Both conserved end residues are part of each CDR3. A D gene is named only where the DNA matches it firmly. Expanded clones get a size class; other rows say once, few or many, or leave the size out.

cdr3_aa cdr3_nt clone_size j_call v_call d_call
CASSSLGTANTGELFF TGTGCCAGCAGCTCCTTGGGGACAGCGAACACCGGGGAGCTGTTTTTT NA TRBJ2-2 TRBV5-6 TRBD1
CASSSSGSGANVLTF TGTGCCAGCAGTTCTTCCGGCTCTGGGGCCAACGTCCTGACTTTC NA TRBJ2-6 TRBV6-5 NA
CASSQETARQYGYTF TGCGCCAGCAGCCAAGAAACGGCGAGGCAATACGGCTACACCTTC NA TRBJ1-2 TRBV4-3 NA
CASSARPAHPSGRNEQFF TGTGCCAGCAGTGCCAGGCCCGCTCACCCTAGCGGGAGGAATGAGCAGTTCTTC NA TRBJ2-1 TRBV6-1 TRBD2
CASSLGTGNNSPLHF TGTGCCAGCAGCTTAGGGACAGGGAATAATTCACCCCTCCACTTT NA TRBJ1-6 TRBV7-2 TRBD1
CASSGQGYEQYF TGTGCCAGCAGTGGACAGGGCTACGAGCAGTACTTC once TRBJ2-7 TRBV6-4 TRBD1
CATLRTRRRYNEQFF TGCGCCACCCTTAGAACTAGAAGGAGATACAATGAGCAGTTCTTC few TRBJ2-1 TRBV10-1 NA
CASSLSRQNTGELFF TGTGCCAGCAGCTTGTCCAGGCAGAACACCGGGGAGCTGTTTTTT NA TRBJ2-2 TRBV5-4 NA
CAWSAGTANYGYTF TGTGCCTGGAGTGCCGGGACAGCTAACTATGGCTACACCTTC NA TRBJ1-2 TRBV30 TRBD1
CASSRPGTGLSEQFF TGTGCCAGCAGCCGTCCCGGGACTGGGTTGAGTGAGCAGTTCTTC NA TRBJ2-1 TRBV7-9 NA
CATSRDRGSGNTIYF TGTGCCACCAGCAGAGACAGGGGCTCTGGAAACACCATATATTTT NA TRBJ1-3 TRBV15 NA
CASSLRTGNTEAFF TGTGCCAGCAGCTTACGGACAGGGAACACTGAAGCTTTCTTT NA TRBJ1-1 TRBV7-8 TRBD1
CASSPGQGAGYTF TGTGCCAGCAGTCCGGGACAGGGAGCGGGCTACACCTTC NA TRBJ1-2 TRBV12-3/TRBV12-4 TRBD1
CATSLGGQGWELFF TGTGCCACCAGTCTTGGGGGACAGGGATGGGAGCTGTTTTTT NA TRBJ2-2 TRBV24-1 TRBD1
CASSRQSTNEKLFF TGTGCCAGCAGTCGACAGTCAACTAATGAAAAACTGTTTTTT NA TRBJ1-4 TRBV5-5 NA
CASSRGQANTEAFF TGTGCCAGTAGTAGGGGACAGGCGAACACTGAAGCTTTCTTT NA TRBJ1-1 TRBV19 TRBD1
CASSYFSIDTQYF TGTGCCAGCAGTTACTTTTCCATCGATACGCAGTATTTT NA TRBJ2-3 TRBV6-2/TRBV6-3 NA
CASSSPGDTGELFF TGTGCCAGCAGTAGTCCCGGAGATACCGGGGAGCTGTTTTTT NA TRBJ2-2 TRBV6-5 NA
CASSPRTGTRSPLHF TGTGCCAGCAGCCCCCGGACAGGGACACGTTCACCCCTCCACTTT NA TRBJ1-6 TRBV13 TRBD1
CASSVGWLALNEQFF TGTGCCAGCAGCGTAGGGTGGCTAGCGCTCAATGAGCAGTTCTTC NA TRBJ2-1 TRBV9 NA
CASSRKPDTEAFF TGTGCCAGCAGCCGAAAACCGGACACTGAAGCTTTCTTT NA TRBJ1-1 TRBV3-1/TRBV3-2 NA
CASSLRSGNTEAFF TGTGCCAGCAGTCTAAGGAGCGGGAACACTGAAGCTTTCTTT NA TRBJ1-1 TRBV6-2/TRBV6-3 NA
CASSLRGGSHEQYF TGTGCCAGCAGTTTACGAGGGGGCTCCCACGAGCAGTACTTC NA TRBJ2-7 TRBV28 TRBD1
CASSLYGTSAGELFF TGTGCCAGCAGTTTATATGGGACTAGTGCCGGGGAGCTGTTTTTT NA TRBJ2-2 TRBV28 TRBD2
CASSVYLSGKETQYF TGTGCCAGCAGCGTATATCTTTCAGGGAAAGAGACCCAGTACTTC NA TRBJ2-5 TRBV9 NA
CASSAQLQDTQYF TGTGCCAGCAGTGCACAATTACAAGATACGCAGTATTTT NA TRBJ2-3 TRBV27 NA
CSVGTAVQETQYF TGCAGCGTCGGGACAGCAGTACAAGAGACCCAGTACTTC NA TRBJ2-5 TRBV29-1 TRBD1
CASSHPDRGHGYTF TGCGCCAGCAGCCACCCGGACAGGGGGCATGGCTACACCTTC NA TRBJ1-2 TRBV4-1 TRBD1
CASSLYGTGEGTEAFF TGCGCCAGCAGCTTGTACGGGACAGGGGAGGGCACTGAAGCTTTCTTT NA TRBJ1-1 TRBV5-1 TRBD1
CASAAGGGTEAFF TGTGCCAGCGCGGCAGGGGGCGGCACTGAAGCTTTCTTT once TRBJ1-1 TRBV7-2 TRBD1
CASSVSSEAFF TGTGCCAGCAGCGTCTCCTCTGAAGCTTTCTTT NA TRBJ1-1 TRBV25-1 NA
CASTLSGQASGNTIYF TGCGCCAGCACGCTATCGGGACAGGCCTCTGGAAACACCATATATTTT once TRBJ1-3 TRBV5-1 TRBD1
CASSYSYPDQPQHF TGTGCCAGCAGTTACTCCTACCCCGATCAGCCCCAGCATTTT NA TRBJ1-5 TRBV6-2/TRBV6-3 NA
CASSSDRVGGYTF TGTGCCAGCAGCTCCGACAGGGTTGGGGGCTACACCTTC NA TRBJ1-2 TRBV11-1 TRBD1
CASSSRDRGLITDTQYF TGTGCCAGCAGTTCCCGGGACAGGGGGCTTATCACAGATACGCAGTATTTT NA TRBJ2-3 TRBV5-8 TRBD1
CAISELPGSGEQYF TGTGCCATCAGTGAGTTACCGGGATCGGGAGAGCAGTACTTC NA TRBJ2-7 TRBV10-3 NA
CASSSPQGGYTF TGTGCCAGCAGTTCCCCCCAGGGTGGCTACACCTTC few TRBJ1-2 TRBV12-3/TRBV12-4 NA
CASSLNRVTDTQYF TGTGCCAGCAGTTTAAACAGGGTCACAGATACGCAGTATTTT NA TRBJ2-3 TRBV28 NA
CASSLDSEGIYEQYF TGTGCCAGCAGTCTAGACTCGGAGGGGATCTACGAGCAGTACTTC NA TRBJ2-7 TRBV28 NA
CASSVTGGRTNEKLFF TGTGCCAGCAGTGTCACAGGGGGGCGAACTAATGAAAAACTGTTTTTT few TRBJ1-4 TRBV28 TRBD1
CASSSDRVPPYEQYF TGTGCCAGCAGCTCGGACAGGGTGCCCCCCTACGAGCAGTACTTC NA TRBJ2-7 TRBV7-2 TRBD1
CASSSSTGFAQYF TGTGCCAGCAGCTCCTCGACAGGGTTCGCGCAGTATTTT NA TRBJ2-3 TRBV7-3 TRBD1
CASSREGYEQYF TGTGCCAGCAGCCGGGAGGGCTACGAGCAGTACTTC NA TRBJ2-7 TRBV5-6 TRBD2
CASVNRGAGELFF TGTGCCAGCGTTAACAGGGGGGCCGGGGAGCTGTTTTTT NA TRBJ2-2 TRBV28 TRBD1
CATSRGTGHETQYF TGTGCCACCAGCAGGGGGACAGGGCACGAGACCCAGTACTTC once TRBJ2-5 TRBV15 TRBD1
CASSPQGSYGYTF TGTGCCAGCAGTCCCCAGGGGTCCTATGGCTACACCTTC NA TRBJ1-2 TRBV25-1 NA
CASSSKRLAGVTDTQYF TGTGCCAGCAGCTCCAAGAGACTAGCGGGAGTGACAGATACGCAGTATTTT once TRBJ2-3 TRBV5-4 TRBD2
CASSSSGNYGYTF TGCGCCAGCAGCTCCTCGGGGAACTATGGCTACACCTTC NA TRBJ1-2 TRBV5-1 NA
CASSRFPGTSGGNNEQFF TGCGCCAGCAGCAGATTTCCCGGGACTAGCGGGGGGAACAATGAGCAGTTCTTC NA TRBJ2-1 TRBV5-1 TRBD2
CASSSGTAEKLFF TGTGCCAGCAGCTCCGGGACAGCCGAAAAACTGTTTTTT NA TRBJ1-4 TRBV3-1/TRBV3-2 TRBD1
CASSLAPDPGHYGYTF TGTGCCAGCAGCTTAGCACCCGATCCAGGGCACTATGGCTACACCTTC few TRBJ1-2 TRBV11-1 NA
CASGSISGRADNEQFF TGCGCCAGCGGGTCGATTAGCGGGAGGGCGGACAATGAGCAGTTCTTC NA TRBJ2-1 TRBV5-1 TRBD2